The 6 T cell receptor beta chains given below trace back to one sample, sequenced in a study of OX40 agonist ivuxolimab in advanced cancers. Measured with immunoSEQ multiplex PCR; TCRdb has only the in-frame clones, and not every one. Found here are 83,000 or so clones, 90% of them singletons; the top ten hold around 0.75%. Here the sequenced sample was CD4+ or CD8+ T cells sorted from blood, taken in a trial of the OX40 agonist ivuxolimab. The receptors were sampled from an adult with an advanced solid tumor such as melanoma, head and neck, liver or kidney cancer.

This clone has only a few counts. The CDR3 region has the DNA TGTGCCAGCAGAACCACCACAGGCTGCTCTGGAAACACCATATATTTT. It codes for CASRTTTGCSGNTIYF. This chain links TRBV6-7 with TRBJ1-3; TRBD1 is a possible D gene (5 bases). TRBV6-7 is given ORF status, its function remaining uncertain. This CDR3 is 16 amino acids long. The V end lost 6 bases, the J end lost 0 bases, and 15 bases lay between the germline ends.

The rearrangement joins TRBV6-1 to TRBJ1-2; D is unresolved. The germline V and J ends were trimmed by 1 base and 5 bases, with 11 bases remaining between them. This CDR3 spans 14 amino acids. CDR1 is MNHNS, CDR2 SASEGT, per germline. The CDR3 DNA is TGTGCCAGCAGTGAAGGGTCAGGCGATTATGGCTACACCTTC. Protein sequence: CASSEGSGDYGYTF.

This clone was observed a few times. The rearrangement uses TRBV23-1 and TRBJ1-5; no reliable D call. TRBV23-1 falls under the ORF class, with uncertain function. Trimming removed 4 bases from V and 0 bases from J, with 1 base in between. This CDR3 spans 12 amino acids. The CDR3 sequence is CASSPSNQPQHF. The CDR3 bases are TGCGCCAGCAGTCCTAGCAATCAGCCCCAGCATTTT.

The chain has TRBV10-1 and TRBJ2-3; TRBD2 agrees at 7 bases. Germline V gives CDR1 WNHNN, CDR2 SYGVQD (reference sequence). J was trimmed by 1 base and V by 2 bases; bases with no gene match: 6. The CDR3 is made up of 16 amino acids. The CDR3 nucleotides read TGCGCCAGCAGTGAGGGGGGTAGCGGGCGCACAGATACGCAGTATTTT. Protein product: CASSEGGSGRTDTQYF.

This chain joins TRBV9 and TRBJ2-3, with D possibly being TRBD2 (5 bases). Per germline, CDR1 SGDLS and CDR2 YYNGEE. V lost 0 bases to trimming and J lost 8 bases, with 7 bases between them. This CDR3 is 12 amino acids long. CDR3 nucleotides: TGTGCCAGCAGCGTAGCGGCGGGTACGCAGTATTTT. Its protein product is CASSVAAGTQYF. The full variable domain, with the rest looked up from reference TRBV9 and TRBJ2-3, is DSGVTQTPKHLITATGQRVTLRCSPRSGDLSVYWYQQSLDQGLQFLIQYYNGEERAKGNILERFSAQQFPDLHSELNLSSLELGDSALYFCASSVAAGTQYFGPGTRLTVL.

The chain employs TRBV30 and TRBJ2-7; 8 bases agree with TRBD2. Germline CDR1 is GTSNPN and CDR2 is SVGIG (reference sequence). This CDR3 is 14 amino acids long. V lost 0 bases and J lost 2; bases outside the gene matches: 3. The CDR3 region is CAWSVQAGAYEQYF. The CDR3 DNA sequence: TGTGCCTGGAGTGTACAAGCGGGGGCCTACGAGCAGTACTTC. The whole variable domain, remainder taken from reference TRBV30 and TRBJ2-7, is SQTIHQWPATLVQPVGSPLSLECTVEGTSNPNLYWYRQAAGRGLQLLFYSVGIGQISSEVPQNLSASRPQDRQFILSSKKLLLSDSGFYLCAWSVQAGAYEQYFGPGTRLTVT.